The 32 T cell receptor beta chains reported below all come from one sample, sequenced in a study of blood T cells in healthy people across ages. A sample-barcoded 5' primer and a J-beta primer mix were used in a second PCR of about 7 to 12 cycles. TCRdb ran MiXCR on the 5' RACE reads and lists one entry per CDR3 protein. The sample has 1.5 million to 2 million distinct CDR3 sequences; over 25% are singletons. Sample: blood. Receptors were obtained from a woman in her 30s in good health.

In this sample, this clonotype turned up many times. The chain uses TRBV6-2 or TRBV6-3 and TRBJ1-2; no clear D gene. The CDR3 has 13 residues. With 9 bases removed from V and 4 bases from J, the gap between germline ends came to 15 bases. Germline loops: CDR1 MNHEY, CDR2 SVGEGT. The CDR3 loop is CARNPDSSYGYTF. The DNA for the CDR3 is TGTGCCAGGAACCCCGATTCCTCCTATGGCTACACCTTC.

This clonotype appeared many times. V usage is TRBV4-3 and J usage is TRBJ2-7, with 7 bases fitting TRBD2. V lost 1 base and J lost 5; bases outside the gene matches: 8. Germline V gene data show CDR1 as LGHNA and CDR2 as YSLEER. The CDR3 spans 15 residues. CDR3 nucleotide sequence: TGCGCCAGCAGCCAAGTACGGCGGGAGTTAGACGAGCAGTACTTC. Its protein is CASSQVRRELDEQYF.

The chain joins TRBV27 to TRBJ2-3, with D perhaps being TRBD1 or TRBD2 (5 bases each). From germline, CDR1 is MNHEY and CDR2 SMNVEV (reference sequence). CDR3 size: 15 residues. V lost 6 bases and J lost 7, with 20 bases in between. The CDR3: CASSSGTGPSNTQYF. The CDR3 nucleotides are TGTGCCAGCAGCTCCGGGACGGGGCCATCAAATACGCAGTATTTT.

The chain couples TRBV7-6 to TRBJ1-3, with 8 nucleotides matching TRBD1. Germline V CDR1 and CDR2: SGHVS, FNYEAQ. This CDR3 has 15 amino acids. Trimming took 4 bases from V and 7 from J; bases not matched to a gene: 9. The CDR3 nucleotides read TGTGCCAGCAGCTCCCTCTCAGGGGGCGCGAACACCATATATTTT. This translates into CASSSLSGGANTIYF.

This clonotype has at least ten counts. This rearrangement joins TRBV7-2 to TRBJ2-5; 8 bases map to TRBD1. The assigned J gene may be wrong: the sequence end matches TRBJ2-7 better. Germline values: CDR1 SGHTA, CDR2 FQGNSA. The CDR3 sequence is 13 residues long. The CDR3 here is CASSYDRGREQYF. The DNA for the CDR3 is TGTGCCAGCAGCTATGACAGGGGTCGCGAGCAGTACTTC.

This clonotype came up a few times. The rearrangement links TRBV2 to TRBJ2-5, with a tentative D call TRBD1 (5 bases). Germline CDR1 SNHLY, CDR2 FYNNEI. Trimming took off 2 bases at V and 2 bases at J, with 9 bases between the two ends. The CDR3 sequence is 14 residues long. CDR3 nucleotides: TGTGCCAGCAGTGAATTGACAGCGCAAGAGACCCAGTACTTC. Protein product: CASSELTAQETQYF. Complete variable domain (other parts from reference TRBV2 and TRBJ2-5): EPEVTQTPSHQVTQMGQEVILRCVPISNHLYFYWYRQILGQKVEFLVSFYNNEISEKSEIFDDQFSVERPDGSNFTLKIRSTKLEDSAMYFCASSELTAQETQYFGPGTRLLVL.

The rearrangement uses TRBV6-2 or TRBV6-3 and TRBJ2-1; D perhaps matches TRBD1 (6 bases). Trimming stripped 1 base from V and 8 bases from J, with 12 bases between. This CDR3 comprises 14 residues. CDR1 is MNHEY, CDR2 SVGEGT, per germline. The CDR3 DNA is TGTGCCAGCAGTTACTGGGACATTAGTTATGAGCAGTTCTTC. It encodes CASSYWDISYEQFF.

This chain links TRBV7-9 with TRBJ2-6; no firm D call. Germline CDR1 SEHNR, CDR2 FQNEAQ (reference sequence). The CDR3 totals 18 residues. V was trimmed by 4 bases and J by 0 bases, leaving 16 bases between them. CDR3: CASSSPSASHSGANVLTF. CDR3 sequence (DNA): TGTGCCAGCAGCTCGCCCAGTGCCAGCCACTCTGGGGCCAACGTCCTGACTTTC.

This clonotype was seen more than once but under ten times. The gene calls are TRBV5-1 and TRBJ1-4; 8 nucleotides align to TRBD1. The CDR3 extends over 15 amino acids. Germline V gene data show CDR1 as SGHRS and CDR2 as YFSETQ. With 3 bases clipped from V and 5 bases from J, the junction kept 6 bases outside the gene matches. In nucleotides, the CDR3 is TGCGCCAGCAGCTCTAATCAGGGGGCAAATGAAAAACTGTTTTTT. Amino acid sequence: CASSSNQGANEKLFF.

This chain's CDR3 is CSASARGWRNEQYF. The CDR3 DNA sequence: TGCAGTGCTAGTGCCCGGGGCTGGCGGAATGAGCAGTACTTC. This rearrangement joins TRBV20-1 to TRBJ2-5, with D perhaps matching TRBD1 or TRBD2 (5 bases each). The germline V gene has CDR1 DFQATT and CDR2 SNEGSKA (reference sequence). The CDR3 is 14 amino acids. V was shortened by 3 bases and J by 11 bases, with 22 bases between the two germline ends.

The genes are TRBV4-3 and TRBJ2-5; either TRBD1 or TRBD2 may supply D (5 bases each). The CDR3 consists of 18 residues. Trimming removed 0 bases at V and 4 bases at J, with 21 bases between. CDR1 LGHNA and CDR2 YSLEER come from the germline V gene. CDR3 sequence: CASSQDLSGTQGAETQYF. CDR3 bases: TGCGCCAGCAGCCAAGATTTAAGTGGGACCCAAGGAGCAGAGACCCAGTACTTC.

This clonotype was found a few times. The rearrangement uses TRBV3-1 and TRBJ2-7; D is unclear. Germline V gene lookup returns CDR1 LGHDT and CDR2 YNNKEL (reference sequence). Trimming removed 0 bases at V and 5 bases at J, with 11 bases between. This CDR3 has 14 amino acids. CDR3 loop: CASSQERTEDEQYF. The CDR3 region has the DNA TGTGCCAGCAGCCAAGAACGCACTGAGGACGAGCAGTACTTC.

This clonotype showed up many times. The chain uses TRBV5-5 and TRBJ1-2; D is unresolved. The length of the CDR3 is 15 residues. CDR1 and CDR2 (germline): SGHKS, YYEKEE (reference sequence). Trimming cost V 0 bases and J 4 bases, with 13 bases left between them. DNA of the CDR3: TGTGCCAGCAGCTTGGGGCCAACGGAGGCCTATGGCTACACCTTC. Its translation is CASSLGPTEAYGYTF.

The rearrangement joins TRBV12-3 or TRBV12-4 to TRBJ2-7; D is perhaps TRBD1 (5 bases). V was cut by 6 bases and J by 5 bases, with 17 bases left in between. This CDR3 is built from 14 residues. CDR3 sequence reads: CASSQPPQANEQYF. As DNA, the CDR3 is TGTGCCAGCAGCCAACCCCCACAGGCTAACGAGCAGTACTTC.

This clonotype was picked up a small number of times. The chain uses TRBV18 and TRBJ1-5; TRBD1 is a possible D gene (6 bases). V lost 5 bases to trimming and J lost 5 bases, with 10 bases between them. The CDR3 loop spans 13 amino acids. Germline CDR1 KGHSH, CDR2 LQKENI. CDR3 loop: CASSSRTDQPQHF. The DNA for the CDR3 is TGTGCCAGCTCATCTAGGACAGATCAGCCCCAGCATTTT.

V gene TRBV5-8 combines with J gene TRBJ2-4; the match to TRBD1 covers 7 bases. The length of the CDR3 is 19 residues. Losses at the gene ends were 4 bases for V and 8 bases for J; bases not matched to a gene: 24. CDR1 and CDR2 from the germline V gene are SGHTS and YDEGEE. The DNA for the CDR3 is TGTGCCAGCAGCCTTTGGACAGGATTGAGGGAACCTGGGAGCTACATTCAGTACTTC. Its protein product is CASSLWTGLREPGSYIQYF.

J is TRBJ1-2 and V is TRBV5-1; weak D call: TRBD1 (6 bases). This CDR3 is built from 15 residues. Germline values: CDR1 SGHRS, CDR2 YFSETQ. With 4 bases removed from V and 4 bases from J, the gap between germline ends came to 17 bases. The chain's CDR3 is CASSGLPTGSYGYTF. The CDR3 DNA reads as TGCGCCAGCAGCGGGTTACCGACAGGAAGCTATGGCTACACCTTC.

This clonotype was recorded at least ten times. J is TRBJ1-1 and V is TRBV7-3; TRBD1 might be the D (5 bases). Trimming pared 2 bases from V and 7 bases from J, leaving 11 bases between. Germline CDR1 reads SGHTA; CDR2 reads FQGTGA. The CDR3 is 13 residues long. CDR3 in DNA: TGTGCCAGCAGCTTAGGCAGGGAGGATGAAGCTTTCTTT. Its protein is CASSLGREDEAFF. Drawing the rest from reference TRBV7-3 and TRBJ1-1, the complete variable domain is GAGVSQTPSNKVTEKGKYVELRCDPISGHTALYWYRQSLGQGPEFLIYFQGTGAADDSGLPNDRFFAVRPEGSVSTLKIQRTERGDSAVYLCASSLGREDEAFFGQGTRLTVV.

The chain is built from TRBV12-3 or TRBV12-4 and TRBJ2-7, with a weak D call TRBD1 (6 bases). This CDR3 is built from 14 residues. V was cut by 3 bases and J by 6 bases, with 15 bases left in between. The CDR3, as DNA: TGTGCCAGCAGTTTGGGACACCGATATGCCGAGCAGTACTTC. Translation gives CASSLGHRYAEQYF.

CDR3 protein: CASSPNWDRGAYEQYF. The CDR3 DNA reads TGTGCCAGCAGCCCGAATTGGGACAGGGGCGCCTACGAGCAGTACTTC. The chain couples TRBV3-1 to TRBJ2-7, with 10 bases fitting TRBD1. The V gene end was trimmed by 4 bases and the J gene end by 2 bases; junction bases not matched to a gene: 8. Looked up from germline, CDR1 is LGHDT and CDR2 is YNNKEL (reference sequence). The CDR3 has 16 amino acids.

J is TRBJ1-1 and V is TRBV2; the D is unclear. The V gene lost 9 bases and the J gene lost 0 bases, with 11 bases spanning the gap. The CDR3 extends over 13 amino acids. Germline V gene lookup returns CDR1 SNHLY and CDR2 FYNNEI. The CDR3: CASLDGLNTEAFF. As DNA, the CDR3 is TGTGCCAGTTTAGACGGTCTGAACACTGAAGCTTTCTTT. Variable domain in full (rest from reference TRBV2 and TRBJ1-1): EPEVTQTPSHQVTQMGQEVILRCVPISNHLYFYWYRQILGQKVEFLVSFYNNEISEKSEIFDDQFSVERPDGSNFTLKIRSTKLEDSAMYFCASLDGLNTEAFFGQGTRLTVV.

The V and J genes are TRBV12-3 or TRBV12-4 and TRBJ1-2, with 7 bases fitting TRBD1. CDR3 length equals 13 residues. V was pared by 6 bases and J by 4 bases, with 5 bases of the junction left unmatched. CDR3: CASRRQGSYGYTF. The CDR3 DNA reads TGTGCCAGCAGAAGACAGGGAAGCTATGGCTACACCTTC.

V usage is TRBV18 and J usage is TRBJ2-5, with D maybe TRBD1 (6 bases). This CDR3 spans 14 amino acids. Germline V gene lookup returns CDR1 KGHSH and CDR2 LQKENI. Trimming stripped 4 bases from V and 4 bases from J, with 13 bases between. CDR3 residues: CASSRQEGPETQYF. CDR3 coding DNA: TGTGCCAGCTCACGACAGGAAGGGCCAGAGACCCAGTACTTC.

The J gene is TRBJ2-4, the V gene TRBV3-1; D gene unclear. The J call is doubtful: the DNA matches TRBJ2-5 better. Germline CDR1 LGHDT, CDR2 YNNKEL (reference sequence). The CDR3 covers 13 residues. CDR3 coding DNA: TGTGCCAGCAGCCAGCTGCCCTCAGAGACCCAGTACTTC. Translating gives CASSQLPSETQYF.

The chain employs TRBV29-1 and TRBJ1-1, with 7 bases fitting TRBD1. V lost 7 bases to trimming and J lost 2 bases; unmatched junction nucleotides: 13. In germline, CDR1 is SQVTM, CDR2 ANQGSEA. The length of the CDR3 is 15 residues. CDR3 nucleotides: TGCAGCGCCCGTCCCGGGACAGTATCAAACACTGAAGCTTTCTTT. Translating it yields CSARPGTVSNTEAFF.

This clonotype was detected only once. A junction boundary mismatches the germline segment, possibly from a read error. V and J are TRBV4-3 and TRBJ2-3; no definite D call. The CDR3 totals 13 residues. Germline lookup yields CDR1 LGHNA and CDR2 YSLEER. CDR3 nucleotides: TGCGCTAGCAGCCAGGAGCCGCGGGATACGCAGTATTTT. Its translation is CASSQEPRDTQYF.

There are many counts of this clonotype. The V call is TRBV6-5, the J call TRBJ2-6; D remains unclear. This CDR3 has 13 residues. Trimming removed 6 bases from V and 5 bases from J, with 8 bases in between. From germline, CDR1 is MNHEY and CDR2 SVGAGI. As DNA, the CDR3 is TGTGCCAGCAGCATGGTCAGGGCCAACGTCCTGACTTTC. Amino acid sequence: CASSMVRANVLTF.

This clonotype appeared many times. At one boundary the junction diverges from the germline segment, which might be a read error. The chain employs TRBV4-1 and TRBJ2-5, with 9 bases that match TRBD2. CDR3 length equals 15 residues. Germline CDR1 is MGHRA and CDR2 is YSYEKL. The CDR3 loop is CASSQGGGAGETQYF. In DNA, the CDR3 is TGCGCTAGCAGCCAAGGCGGGGGGGCCGGAGAGACCCAGTACTTC.

This clonotype was recorded a few times. The V and J genes are TRBV6-5 and TRBJ2-7; no clear D gene. Gene TRBJ2-5 matches the end of the DNA better, so the J call may be wrong. The CDR3 is 11 amino acids. The V gene's germline CDR1 is MNHEY and CDR2 SVGAGI. The chain's CDR3 is CAATARETQYF. CDR3 coding DNA: TGTGCCGCCACAGCTAGGGAGACCCAGTACTTC.

Only a few counts were recorded for this clonotype. This rearrangement joins TRBV28 to TRBJ2-7; D might be TRBD1 (5 bases). This CDR3 has 11 residues. V was shortened by 8 bases and J by 6 bases, with 11 bases between the two germline ends. Germline CDR1 reads MDHEN; CDR2 reads SYDVKM. CDR3 nucleotides: TGTGCCAGCCAACATCAGGGCGAGCAGTACTTC. Its translation is CASQHQGEQYF.

This clonotype was observed at least ten times. The gene calls are TRBV5-1 and TRBJ2-7, with TRBD2 matching 13 bases. Germline V gene sequence: CDR1 SGHRS, CDR2 YFSETQ. CDR3 length: 16 amino acids. The V segment lost 0 bases and the J segment 1 base; nucleotides outside the gene matches: 1. The CDR3: CASSLELAGGSYEQYF. DNA of the CDR3: TGCGCCAGCAGCTTGGAACTAGCGGGGGGGTCCTACGAGCAGTACTTC.

The chain links TRBV7-9 to TRBJ2-1; a weak D match, TRBD2 (5 bases). The V gene lost 1 base and the J gene lost 9 bases, with 13 bases spanning the gap. The CDR3 is made up of 14 amino acids. Germline V gene sequence: CDR1 SEHNR, CDR2 FQNEAQ (reference sequence). The CDR3: CASSLERADGEQFF. The CDR3 DNA is TGTGCCAGCAGCTTAGAACGAGCGGACGGTGAGCAGTTCTTC. Complete variable domain (other parts from reference TRBV7-9 and TRBJ2-1): DTGVSQNPRHKITKRGQNVTFRCDPISEHNRLYWYRQTLGQGPEFLTYFQNEAQLEKSRLLSDRFSAERPKGSFSTLEIQRTEQGDSAMYLCASSLERADGEQFFGPGTRLTVL.